The next 23 T cell receptor beta chains were all read from a single sample in a study of beta chain features in type 1 diabetes. The authors reverse transcribed all of the isolated RNA, so sequencing captured expressed TCRB transcripts. Profiling relied on immunoSEQ multiplex PCR, and the TCRdb table lists in-frame clones only, not all of them. The sample has 970,000 or so clones, 17% seen once. The sequencing input was naive CD4+ T cells from blood. These receptors were taken from a young woman in good health.

The sample holds a few counts of this clone. This chain joins TRBV6-1 and TRBJ1-2; D gene unclear. The CDR3 sequence is 15 residues long. Germline CDR1 is MNHNS and CDR2 is SASEGT. Trimming left V 2 bases short and J 4 bases short, with 14 bases between. The CDR3, as DNA: TGTGCCAGCAGTGAAAGTTTGAACCCAGTCTATGGCTACACCTTC. It specifies CASSESLNPVYGYTF.

J is TRBJ2-2 and V is TRBV5-1; D is undetermined. V dropped 6 bases and J dropped 7 bases, with 16 bases sitting between them. This CDR3 is 14 amino acids long. Germline V CDR1 and CDR2: SGHRS, YFSETQ. CDR3 sequence: CASTPRAEIGELFF. As DNA, the CDR3 is TGCGCCAGCACCCCAAGGGCAGAAATCGGGGAGCTGTTTTTT. Using reference TRBV5-1 and TRBJ2-2 for the parts outside the CDR3, the full variable domain is KAGVTQTPRYLIKTRGQQVTLSCSPISGHRSVSWYQQTPGQGLQFLFEYFSETQRNKGNFPGRFSGRQFSNSRSEMNVSTLELGDSALYLCASTPRAEIGELFFGEGSRLTVL.

This clone has a handful of counts. The chain couples TRBV27 to TRBJ2-4; the D is unclear. The CDR3 spans 16 residues. The germline V and J ends were trimmed by 1 base and 0 bases, with 10 bases remaining between them. Germline V gives CDR1 MNHEY, CDR2 SMNVEV (reference sequence). In DNA form, the CDR3 reads TGTGCCAGCAGTTTATTAGGATCCTTAGCCAAAAACATTCAGTACTTC. Translated: CASSLLGSLAKNIQYF.

The table lists this clone with a few counts. The J gene is TRBJ1-2, the V gene TRBV29-1, with D tentatively TRBD1 (5 bases). Between the trimmed V and J ends, which lost 4 bases and 0 bases, there was a span of 12 bases. Germline assignment: CDR1 SQVTM and CDR2 ANQGSEA. CDR3 length equals 14 residues. CDR3 residues: CSVGLGGSNYGYTF. The CDR3 bases are TGCAGCGTTGGTTTGGGGGGATCTAACTATGGCTACACCTTC. Using reference TRBV29-1 and TRBJ1-2 for the parts outside the CDR3, the full variable domain is SAVISQKPSRDICQRGTSLTIQCQVDSQVTMMFWYRQQPGQSLTLIATANQGSEATYESGFVIDKFPISRPNLTFSTLTVSNMSPEDSSIYLCSVGLGGSNYGYTFGSGTRLTVV.

This clone was observed a handful of times. The V call is TRBV15, the J call TRBJ2-1, with D perhaps matching TRBD2 (5 bases). V was cut by 0 bases and J by 6 bases, with 21 bases left in between. The CDR3 is 18 residues long. The germline gives CDR1 LNHNV, CDR2 YYDKDF (reference sequence). CDR3 DNA sequence: TGTGCCACCAGCAGAGATCTCTCCTTAGCGTTATCACGCAATGAGCAGTTCTTC. This sequence encodes CATSRDLSLALSRNEQFF.

This clone was counted between two and nine times. The J gene is TRBJ2-1, the V gene TRBV7-2; 9 nucleotides agree with TRBD2. CDR3 size: 16 residues. The junction had 9 bases not matched to a gene; V was cut back by 4 bases and J by 5 bases. CDR1 is SGHTA, CDR2 FQGNSA, per germline. This chain's CDR3 is CASSSKGTSTNNEQFF. The CDR3 DNA follows: TGTGCCAGCAGCTCCAAAGGGACTAGCACTAACAATGAGCAGTTCTTC.

This clone was detected only once. Here the CDR3 reads CASSARRGQETQYF. CDR3 DNA sequence: TGTGCCAGCAGCGCCCGTAGGGGTCAGGAGACCCAGTACTTC. The chain combines TRBV5-6 with TRBJ2-5, with a possible D match to TRBD1 (5 bases). The ends were cut back, 4 bases at V and 5 bases at J, with 15 bases in the middle. This CDR3 spans 14 amino acids. Germline assignment: CDR1 SGHDT and CDR2 YYEEEE.

This clone was detected a few times. The CDR3 spells CASSGTWGQQETQYF. CDR3 sequence (DNA): TGTGCCAGCAGTGGCACTTGGGGACAGCAAGAGACCCAGTACTTC. The J gene is TRBJ2-5, the V gene TRBV2, with 7 bases identical to TRBD1. Germline values: CDR1 SNHLY, CDR2 FYNNEI. The CDR3 sequence is 15 residues long. Trimming removed 4 bases from V and 2 bases from J; junction bases left unmatched: 7.

This clone was seen more than once but under ten times. This same CDR3 is encoded by further DNA sequences in the sample. The J gene is TRBJ2-2, the V gene TRBV10-3; D is unclear. Germline V gene data show CDR1 as ENHRY and CDR2 as SYGVKD. The V and J ends lost 0 bases and 0 bases respectively, with 5 bases between them. The length of the CDR3 is 15 residues. Here the CDR3 DNA reads TGTGCCATCAGTGAGTCGGGTTCGAACACCGGGGAGCTGTTTTTT. As protein: CAISESGSNTGELFF.

V is TRBV28 and J is TRBJ2-1; 10 bases agree with TRBD2. The CDR3 contains 16 residues. Germline CDR1 MDHEN, CDR2 SYDVKM. The V gene end was trimmed by 4 bases and the J gene end by 3 bases; junction bases not matched to a gene: 6. In DNA, the CDR3 is TGTGCCAGCAGTTCGGTTAGCGGGAGGATCTACAATGAGCAGTTCTTC. It translates to CASSSVSGRIYNEQFF.

The V gene is TRBV5-4, the J gene TRBJ2-3; 9 bases match TRBD2. The germline CDR1 and CDR2 sequences are SGHNT and YYREEE (reference sequence). The CDR3 runs to 17 residues. Losses at the gene ends were 4 bases for V and 2 bases for J; bases not matched to a gene: 11. Here the CDR3 reads CASSPSGLARVTDTQYF. CDR3 coding DNA: TGTGCCAGCAGCCCGTCGGGACTAGCTCGTGTCACAGATACGCAGTATTTT.

This clone was seen only a few times. V usage is TRBV7-2 and J usage is TRBJ1-2, with 7 positions matching TRBD1. The J segment lost 7 bases and the V segment lost 2 bases, leaving 13 bases of the junction unmatched. CDR1 and CDR2 (germline): SGHTA, FQGNSA. The CDR3 has 16 amino acids. CDR3 in DNA: TGTGCCAGCAGCTTAATAACCGGGACAGCGCCTGGTGGCTACACCTTC. This codes for CASSLITGTAPGGYTF.

The J gene is TRBJ1-6, the V gene TRBV4-3, with D unresolved. The CDR3 runs 18 residues. The germline V gene encodes CDR1 LGHNA and CDR2 YSLEER. V lost 0 bases, J lost 0 bases, and 12 bases lay in between. This chain's CDR3 is CASSQDEATYSYNSPLHF. The CDR3 DNA follows: TGCGCCAGCAGCCAAGATGAGGCGACTTACTCCTATAATTCACCCCTCCACTTT.

This clone was found a few times. J is TRBJ2-1 and V is TRBV7-9; D not certain. The CDR3 length is 14 residues. The germline V and J ends were trimmed by 1 base and 2 bases, with 6 bases remaining between them. Germline CDR1 and CDR2: SEHNR and FQNEAQ (reference sequence). The CDR3 spells CASSLVRTYNEQFF. The CDR3 bases are TGTGCCAGCAGCTTAGTTAGGACCTACAATGAGCAGTTCTTC.

The rearrangement uses TRBV10-3 and TRBJ2-2; D is undetermined. CDR3 length equals 11 residues. The V end lost 4 bases, the J end lost 6 bases, and 3 bases lay between the germline ends. CDR1 and CDR2 (germline): ENHRY, SYGVKD. This chain's CDR3 is CAISGAGELFF. CDR3 in DNA: TGTGCCATCAGTGGCGCCGGGGAGCTGTTTTTT.

This clone was observed a handful of times. V gene TRBV2 combines with J gene TRBJ2-7; 7 bases are shared with TRBD1. Germline-derived CDR1 and CDR2 are SNHLY and FYNNEI. The trim removed 6 bases at V and 3 bases at J, leaving 11 bases unmatched. The CDR3 has 15 residues. The DNA of the CDR3 is TGTGCCAGCAGCCGAGACAGGGACCCCCTCTACGAGCAGTACTTC. Amino acid sequence: CASSRDRDPLYEQYF.

The sample holds a few counts of this clone. This chain links TRBV29-1 with TRBJ2-7; D gene ambiguous. The CDR3 runs to 11 residues. The germline V gene encodes CDR1 SQVTM and CDR2 ANQGSEA. Trimming stripped 7 bases from V and 3 bases from J, with 10 bases between. The CDR3 protein is CSAPMLYEQYF. In nucleotides, the CDR3 is TGCAGCGCCCCGATGCTCTACGAGCAGTACTTC.

This clone occurred a few times. The V gene is TRBV20-1, the J gene TRBJ1-1; unclear D gene. The CDR3 runs to 11 residues. Germline CDR1 DFQATT, CDR2 SNEGSKA (reference sequence). V dropped 6 bases and J dropped 7 bases, with 12 bases sitting between them. CDR3 DNA sequence: TGCAGTGCCCCTGGGCCAGGTGAAGCTTTCTTT. Protein product: CSAPGPGEAFF.

Only a few counts were recorded for this clone. The V gene is TRBV18, the J gene TRBJ2-3; no firm D call. Trimming stripped 0 bases from V and 1 base from J, with 8 bases between. This CDR3 is 15 amino acids long. Looked up from germline, CDR1 is KGHSH and CDR2 is LQKENI. The CDR3 region has the DNA TGTGCCAGCTCACCACCGGCCAGCCGCACAGATACGCAGTATTTT. This encodes CASSPPASRTDTQYF.

This clone was counted ten times or more. The rearrangement links TRBV19 to TRBJ1-5, with 7 nucleotides matching TRBD1. Germline CDR1 LNHDA, CDR2 SQIVND (reference sequence). This CDR3 is built from 14 residues. J was trimmed by 7 bases and V by 10 bases; bases with no gene match: 13. As DNA, the CDR3 is TGTGCCACCCTGGACAGGCAATTTGGGCAGCCCCAGCATTTT. Amino acids: CATLDRQFGQPQHF. The full variable domain, in which reference TRBV19 and TRBJ1-5 provide the parts outside the CDR3, is DGGITQSPKYLFRKEGQNVTLSCEQNLNHDAMYWYRQDPGQGLRLIYYSQIVNDFQKGDIAEGYSVSREKKESFPLTVTSAQKNPTAFYLCATLDRQFGQPQHFGDGTRLSIL.

This sequence joins TRBV18 and TRBJ2-1, with 15 positions matching TRBD2. The ends lost 2 bases at V and 7 bases at J; junction bases unmatched: 6. CDR3 length equals 17 residues. The germline V gene has CDR1 KGHSH and CDR2 LQKENI. The CDR3 DNA sequence: TGTGCCAGCTCACCAGGACTAGCGGGAGGGCCAAGGAATGAGCAGTTCTTC. It yields the protein CASSPGLAGGPRNEQFF.

The chain uses TRBV7-2 and TRBJ2-3; 7 nucleotides line up with TRBD1. Unmatched junction bases numbered 8, after V lost 2 bases and J lost 3 bases. The CDR3 is 16 residues long. Germline V lookup: CDR1 SGHTA, CDR2 FQGNSA. DNA of the CDR3: TGTGCCAGCAGCTTAACCTCGACAGGGAATACAGATACGCAGTATTTT. This codes for CASSLTSTGNTDTQYF.

V gene TRBV15 combines with J gene TRBJ2-7; 10 bases agree with TRBD2. The CDR3 spans 15 residues. V lost 0 bases and J lost 6; bases outside the gene matches: 5. The germline V gene has CDR1 LNHNV and CDR2 YYDKDF (reference sequence). The CDR3 protein is CATSREQGTSVEQYF. CDR3 nucleotides: TGTGCCACCAGCAGAGAACAAGGGACTAGCGTCGAGCAGTACTTC.